The 17 T cell receptor beta chains given below trace back to one sample, sequenced in a study of T cell responses to AZD1222 COVID-19 vaccine. The assay was immunoSEQ multiplex PCR, and TCRdb's table has in-frame clones only and misses some. The table has about 150,000 clones, around 85% seen once. The source material was peripheral blood, sampled 28 days after the second dose of the MenACWY control vaccine. These receptors were taken from an adult who received the MenACWY meningococcal vaccine as a control.

V usage is TRBV25-1 and J usage is TRBJ1-3; no firm D call. Germline V gene lookup returns CDR1 MGHDK and CDR2 SYGVNS. V was trimmed by 8 bases and J by 0 bases, leaving 11 bases between them. CDR3 length: 14 amino acids. The CDR3 DNA reads as TGTGCCAGCGGAAGCTCGCGCTCTGGAAACACCATATATTTT. This sequence encodes CASGSSRSGNTIYF.

This chain connects TRBV4-1 to TRBJ2-2; D remains unclear. In germline, CDR1 is MGHRA, CDR2 YSYEKL. This CDR3 is 14 amino acids long. Trimming took off 9 bases at V and 1 base at J, with 12 bases between the two ends. The CDR3, as DNA: TGCGCCAGTTCGTATACTGAGAACACCGGGGAGCTGTTTTTT. It specifies CASSYTENTGELFF.

The rearrangement uses TRBV2 and TRBJ2-5; 7 nucleotides align to TRBD2. The CDR3 covers 10 residues. Germline values: CDR1 SNHLY, CDR2 FYNNEI. V shed 4 bases, J shed 11 bases, and the junction held 1 base outside the gene matches. The DNA of the CDR3 is TGTGCCAGCAGTGGGGGGGGTCAGTACTTC. It yields the protein CASSGGGQYF.

This rearrangement joins TRBV11-2 to TRBJ2-2, with D hard to call. Per the germline V gene, CDR1 is SGHAT and CDR2 is FQNNGV. This CDR3 region has 15 residues. The germline V and J ends were trimmed by 7 bases and 4 bases, with 16 bases remaining between them. The CDR3 sequence is CASKLIGQLTGELFF. For the CDR3, the DNA is TGTGCCAGCAAGCTTATAGGGCAGCTCACCGGGGAGCTGTTTTTT.

The V call is TRBV11-2, the J call TRBJ1-1; a weak D match, TRBD1 (6 bases). CDR3 size: 12 residues. V lost 4 bases and J 7 bases, leaving 10 bases between the germline ends. In germline, CDR1 is SGHAT, CDR2 FQNNGV. In DNA, the CDR3 is TGTGCCAGCAGCTCACAGGGATTTGAAGCTTTCTTT. As protein: CASSSQGFEAFF.

The chain employs TRBV2 and TRBJ2-2; no reliable D call. The V gene lost 7 bases and the J gene lost 7 bases, with 16 bases spanning the gap. The CDR3 sequence is 14 residues long. Germline loops: CDR1 SNHLY, CDR2 FYNNEI. The CDR3 nucleotides read TGTGCCAGCACCCAAAGGTTGGCGAACGGGGAGCTGTTTTTT. Translated: CASTQRLANGELFF.

This clone was recorded only once. The chain links TRBV2 to TRBJ2-2; TRBD1 might be the D (5 bases). The CDR3 has 14 residues. V was shortened by 4 bases and J by 4 bases, with 10 bases between the two germline ends. Germline V gives CDR1 SNHLY, CDR2 FYNNEI. DNA for the CDR3: TGTGCCAGCAGTGTCTCAGGGATCACCGGGGAGCTGTTTTTT. Protein product: CASSVSGITGELFF.

A few counts support this clone. The chain uses TRBV2 and TRBJ1-2; D is unresolved. Trimming pared 7 bases from V and 3 bases from J, leaving 6 bases between. Germline V gene data show CDR1 as SNHLY and CDR2 as FYNNEI. CDR3 size: 11 residues. CDR3 sequence: CASTKDYGYTF. In DNA form, the CDR3 reads TGTGCCAGCACCAAAGACTATGGCTACACCTTC.

Only one count was recorded for this clone. The V and J genes are TRBV5-5 and TRBJ2-3, with 8 bases aligning to TRBD1. Germline CDR1 reads SGHKS; CDR2 reads YYEKEE (reference sequence). V was pared by 4 bases and J by 2 bases, with 9 bases of the junction left unmatched. This CDR3 has 16 residues. This chain's CDR3 is CASSPYRGAYTDTQYF. CDR3 sequence (DNA): TGTGCCAGCAGCCCCTACAGGGGGGCATACACAGATACGCAGTATTTT.

The V and J genes are TRBV2 and TRBJ1-1, with unresolved D. CDR3 size: 14 residues. V lost 5 bases and J 4 bases, leaving 14 bases between the germline ends. The germline V gene has CDR1 SNHLY and CDR2 FYNNEI. CDR3 in amino acids: CASSFERLGTEAFF. The CDR3 DNA follows: TGTGCCAGCAGTTTCGAGAGGCTGGGCACTGAAGCTTTCTTT. The entire variable domain, with the rest obtained from reference TRBV2 and TRBJ1-1, is as follows: EPEVTQTPSHQVTQMGQEVILRCVPISNHLYFYWYRQILGQKVEFLVSFYNNEISEKSEIFDDQFSVERPDGSNFTLKIRSTKLEDSAMYFCASSFERLGTEAFFGQGTRLTVV.

The rearrangement uses TRBV2 and TRBJ1-5; 8 nucleotides agree with TRBD1. The trim removed 7 bases at V and 3 bases at J, leaving 5 bases unmatched. Germline V gives CDR1 SNHLY, CDR2 FYNNEI. The CDR3 consists of 14 residues. The CDR3 sequence is CASKEQGVNQPQHF. The CDR3 DNA follows: TGTGCCAGCAAGGAACAGGGGGTCAATCAGCCCCAGCATTTT.

This sequence joins TRBV5-8 and TRBJ1-3; D is unresolved. This CDR3 has 17 residues. Trimming shortened V by 0 bases and J by 3 bases, and 16 bases separated the two germline ends. CDR1 SGHTS and CDR2 YDEGEE come from the germline V gene. This CDR3 reads CASSLAGSVKYGNTIYF. In DNA, the CDR3 is TGTGCCAGCAGCTTGGCGGGCTCAGTTAAATATGGAAACACCATATATTTT. Using reference TRBV5-8 and TRBJ1-3 for the parts outside the CDR3, the full variable domain is EAGVTQSPTHLIKTRGQQATLRCSPISGHTSVYWYQQALGLGLQFLLWYDEGEERNRGNFPPRFSGRQFPNYSSELNVNALELEDSALYLCASSLAGSVKYGNTIYFGEGSWLTVV.

This clone was observed a handful of times. This chain connects TRBV5-5 to TRBJ2-7; 9 nucleotides align to TRBD1. Germline V gene sequence: CDR1 SGHKS, CDR2 YYEKEE (reference sequence). V dropped 3 bases and J dropped 0; count of bases not matched to a gene: 7. This CDR3 region has 16 residues. The CDR3 DNA reads as TGTGCCAGCAGCTCGACCGGGACAGGGAGCTCCTACGAGCAGTACTTC. It encodes CASSSTGTGSSYEQYF. Looking up the rest from reference TRBV5-5 and TRBJ2-7 gives the full variable domain: DAGVTQSPTHLIKTRGQQVTLRCSPISGHKSVSWYQQVLGQGPQFIFQYYEKEERGRGNFPDRFSARQFPNYSSELNVNALLLGDSALYLCASSSTGTGSSYEQYFGPGTRLTVT.

This clone came up a few times. This sequence joins TRBV10-1 and TRBJ2-2; 7 positions agree with TRBD2. This CDR3 contains 13 residues. The J segment lost 5 bases and the V segment lost 7 bases, leaving 4 bases of the junction unmatched. Per germline, CDR1 WNHNN and CDR2 SYGVQD (reference sequence). The CDR3 DNA reads as TGCGCCAGCAACCTAGCGGCAACCGGGGAGCTGTTTTTT. It is translated as CASNLAATGELFF.

The CDR3 protein is CASSQQTGGDTQYF. The DNA for the CDR3 is TGTGCCAGCTCACAACAGACTGGCGGGGATACGCAGTATTTT. The chain is built from TRBV18 and TRBJ2-3; maybe TRBD2 (5 bases). CDR3 length: 14 residues. Trimming shortened V by 4 bases and J by 6 bases, and 14 bases separated the two germline ends. The germline gives CDR1 KGHSH, CDR2 LQKENI.

The rearrangement joins TRBV2 to TRBJ1-3, with unresolved D. CDR3 size: 15 residues. The V and J ends lost 1 base and 4 bases respectively, with 11 bases between them. Looked up from germline, CDR1 is SNHLY and CDR2 is FYNNEI. This CDR3 reads CASSEDRPSGNTIYF. The CDR3 DNA sequence: TGTGCCAGCAGTGAAGACAGACCCTCGGGAAACACCATATATTTT.

The chain joins TRBV5-1 to TRBJ2-4; TRBD1 agrees at 8 bases. CDR3 length: 14 amino acids. J gave up 8 bases and V 4 bases, and 8 bases lay outside the gene matches. The germline CDR1 and CDR2 sequences are SGHRS and YFSETQ. CDR3 loop: CASSIRGQKDIQYF. DNA of the CDR3: TGCGCCAGCAGCATCAGGGGGCAGAAGGACATTCAGTACTTC.